The clone carrying this TCR beta chain has just a few counts. The beta constant-region primer was an equimolar mix of two oligonucleotides covering TRBC1 and TRBC2. Via MiXCR, TCRdb re-called the UMI-ligation and nested PCR reads, giving one row per CDR3 protein. The data show some 36,000 distinct CDR3 sequences, roughly 14% seen once. These data come from a study of naive and memory T cell subsets. The sequenced material came from effector memory CD4+ T cells from blood. Subset of the sample: effector memory, CD45RA- CD27-. This clonotype originated in a human donor in good health.

This CDR3 reads CASSEWAGLGVNTEAFF. The DNA for the CDR3 is TGTGCCAGCAGTGAATGGGCAGGGCTGGGGGTGAACACTGAAGCTTTCTTT. The rearrangement joins TRBV25-1 to TRBJ1-1; possible D gene TRBD1, 5 bases. CDR1 is MGHDK, CDR2 SYGVNS, per germline. The CDR3 consists of 17 residues. The V end was cut by 1 base, the J end by 0 bases, with 15 bases between.